This entry lists 12 T cell receptor beta chains sequenced from one sample in a study of T cell responses to AZD1222 COVID-19 vaccine. The data were produced by immunoSEQ multiplex PCR, yet TCRdb's version contains in-frame clones alone and is incomplete. The sample lists about 160,000 clones, about 90% occurring once. Specimen: peripheral blood, collected 28 days after the second AZD1222 dose. These receptors originate from an adult who received the AZD1222 COVID-19 vaccine.

The V gene is TRBV4-2, the J gene TRBJ2-2, with 10 positions matching TRBD2. Looked up from germline, CDR1 is LGHNA and CDR2 is YNFKEQ. V dropped 3 bases and J dropped 0; count of bases not matched to a gene: 10. The CDR3 runs to 19 residues. The CDR3 region is CASSQALAGEISNTGELFF. The CDR3 coding sequence is TGTGCCAGCAGCCAGGCTCTAGCGGGGGAAATATCGAACACCGGGGAGCTGTTTTTT.

The rearrangement joins TRBV10-3 to TRBJ2-5; no definite D call. The V and J ends lost 2 bases and 5 bases respectively, with 9 bases between them. CDR1 and CDR2 (germline): ENHRY, SYGVKD. The CDR3 is 13 amino acids. The DNA for the CDR3 is TGTGCCATCAGTGAGCAGGTTGGGGAGACCCAGTACTTC. Protein sequence: CAISEQVGETQYF.

V gene TRBV3-1 (or the pseudogene TRBV3-2) combines with J gene TRBJ2-1; D is unclear. CDR1 and CDR2 from the germline V gene are LGHDT and YNNKEL (reference sequence). CDR3 size: 12 residues. Trimming took 0 bases from V and 5 from J, leaving 2 bases between them. DNA of the CDR3: TGTGCCAGCAGCCAAGATCACAATGAGCAGTTCTTC. It encodes CASSQDHNEQFF.

The rearrangement joins TRBV3-1 (or the pseudogene TRBV3-2) to TRBJ2-2; a weak D match, TRBD2 (6 bases). V was trimmed by 0 bases and J by 0 bases, leaving 11 bases between them. This CDR3 comprises 17 residues. The germline V gene encodes CDR1 LGHDT and CDR2 YNNKEL (reference sequence). The DNA of the CDR3 is TGTGCCAGCAGCCAAGATATACGGGGGACGAACACCGGGGAGCTGTTTTTT. It yields the protein CASSQDIRGTNTGELFF.

This chain joins TRBV10-2 and TRBJ1-1; perhaps TRBD1 as D (6 bases). Trimming took 3 bases from V and 3 from J, leaving 11 bases between them. From germline, CDR1 is WSHSY and CDR2 SAAADI. The CDR3 totals 14 residues. The CDR3 DNA sequence: TGCGCCAGCAGTGAAGGAGGGGGTGACACTGAAGCTTTCTTT. Protein product: CASSEGGGDTEAFF.

This chain uses TRBV29-1 with TRBJ2-7; D is possibly TRBD1 (5 bases). The germline V gene encodes CDR1 SQVTM and CDR2 ANQGSEA. CDR3 size: 12 residues. V was trimmed by 5 bases and J by 6 bases, leaving 14 bases between them. The CDR3 DNA is TGCAGCGTTCTACAGGTGGCAGGCGAGCAGTACTTC. Translated, it gives CSVLQVAGEQYF.

A word on this clone: The junction departs from the called germline gene at one end, perhaps through a read error. V and J are TRBV7-7 and TRBJ2-5; TRBD2 matches at 13 bases. The germline gives CDR1 SSHAT, CDR2 FNYEAQ (reference sequence). The CDR3 has 15 residues. The CDR3 region is CASSLGLAGVETQYF. For the CDR3, the DNA is TGTGCTAGCAGCTTAGGACTAGCGGGGGTAGAGACCCAGTACTTC.

The gene calls are TRBV27 and TRBJ2-5; tentatively, D is TRBD2 (5 bases). Germline V gene lookup returns CDR1 MNHEY and CDR2 SMNVEV (reference sequence). Trimming took off 5 bases at V and 5 bases at J, with 12 bases between the two ends. This CDR3 has 13 amino acids. The DNA of the CDR3 is TGTGCCAGCAGTCCCAGGACGGGGGAGACCCAGTACTTC. Translation: CASSPRTGETQYF.

The CDR3 bases are TGTGCCAGCAGCTTGGGGACAGATCAAGAGACCCAGTACTTC. It codes for CASSLGTDQETQYF. V gene TRBV5-4 combines with J gene TRBJ2-5, with a tentative D call TRBD1 (6 bases). Germline assignment: CDR1 SGHNT and CDR2 YYREEE (reference sequence). CDR3 length: 14 amino acids. Between the trimmed V and J ends, which lost 0 bases and 2 bases, there was a span of 8 bases.

This chain uses TRBV10-2 with TRBJ2-7; TRBD1 matches at 9 bases. This CDR3 is built from 16 residues. The trim removed 6 bases at V and 1 base at J, leaving 10 bases unmatched. From germline, CDR1 is WSHSY and CDR2 SAAADI. CDR3 loop: CASRDNGQGWSYEQYF. The CDR3 DNA is TGCGCCAGCAGGGACAATGGACAGGGGTGGTCCTACGAGCAGTACTTC.

This clone was counted a single time. The V and J genes are TRBV1 and TRBJ2-2; TRBD2 was called by the table and not checked on the DNA. TRBV1 is annotated as a pseudogene. CDR3 length: 18 residues. The CDR3 DNA is TGCACCAGCAGCCAAACGGAGCGGGGGGGCCCGATGTCCGGGGAGCTGTTTTTT. Encoded protein: CTSSQTERGGPMSGELFF.

The J gene is TRBJ2-4, the V gene TRBV6-6; TRBD1 matches at 8 bases. Germline V gives CDR1 MNHNY, CDR2 SVGAGI (reference sequence). The CDR3 has 16 residues. V dropped 5 bases and J dropped 1; count of bases not matched to a gene: 7. This chain's CDR3 is CASSIQGALAKNIQYF. Here the CDR3 DNA reads TGTGCCAGCAGTATTCAGGGGGCTCTCGCCAAAAACATTCAGTACTTC.